Listed here is a single T cell receptor beta chain. Antigen unknown. Viral peptide pool expansion of antigen-specific CD4+ T cells preceded sequencing in the ViraFEST assay. Culturing for around ten days preceded CD4+ T cell isolation. Participants completed two doses of the BNT162b2 or mRNA-1273 vaccine. It was on days 3 and 7 that half the medium was replaced with IL-2 medium. The source of the sample is a study of vaccination effects on CD4 cells after COVID-19. Study summary: Post-vaccine specimens arrived a median 72 days past the second dose.

Study conclusions and caveats: In healthy vaccinees, only 1 of 255 vaccine-induced clones cross-reacted with common cold coronaviruses. Clones from infection and from vaccination both contracted markedly late after vaccination.

Clones were sequenced by immunoSEQ multiplex PCR, and TCRdb holds only the in-frame ones, with some missing. The sample yields around 32,000 clones, 65% to 75% seen once. The CDR3 is 16 residues long. V lost 5 bases and J 4 bases, leaving 19 bases between the germline ends. Germline loops: CDR1 KGHSH, CDR2 LQKENI. The input for sequencing was CD4+ T cells from PBMCs cultured with HCoV-229E spike peptides, taken after COVID-19 vaccination. The sequence derives from a human donor who received a COVID-19 vaccine. The chain combines TRBV18 with TRBJ2-3, with D perhaps TRBD1 or TRBD2 (5 bases each). CDR3 in amino acids: CASSTGTQLTADTQYF. The DNA of the CDR3 is TGTGCCAGCTCAACCGGGACCCAACTCACGGCAGATACGCAGTATTTT.